The 21 T cell receptor beta chains presented below share a single source sample, sequenced in a study of blood T cell repertoires in COVID-19. The table came from immunoSEQ multiplex PCR; TCRdb's copy has only in-frame clones and leaves some out. The sample has a few hundred thousand clones, around 89% seen once. The source material was peripheral blood. The source is a woman between 25 and 40 years old who had recovered from COVID-19.

The CDR3 loop reads CASSHWTGEAFF. In DNA, the CDR3 is TGTGCCAGCAGCCACTGGACAGGGGAAGCTTTCTTT. The rearrangement links TRBV7-6 to TRBJ1-1, with 8 bases lining up with TRBD1. V shed 5 bases and J 8 bases; nucleotides not matched to a gene: 4. Per germline, CDR1 SGHVS and CDR2 FNYEAQ. The CDR3 covers 12 residues.

This chain links TRBV6-5 with TRBJ2-7; tentative D call: TRBD1 (5 bases). From germline, CDR1 is MNHEY and CDR2 SVGAGI. Trimming took 1 base from V and 5 from J, leaving 9 bases between them. CDR3 size: 13 residues. The CDR3 DNA reads as TGTGCCAGCAGTTACTTTCAGGGCCACGAGCAGTACTTC. Its protein is CASSYFQGHEQYF.

This clone was counted a single time. The chain is built from TRBV18 and TRBJ2-7; D is undetermined. Trimming removed 5 bases at V and 3 bases at J, with 11 bases between. Germline loops: CDR1 KGHSH, CDR2 LQKENI. The CDR3 loop spans 13 amino acids. DNA for the CDR3: TGTGCCAGCTCAGCCTCTAGGAACTACGAGCAGTACTTC. Translating gives CASSASRNYEQYF.

CDR3 DNA sequence: TGCGCCATCCTGGGGGGATCCTACGAGCAGTACTTC. Amino acid sequence: CAILGGSYEQYF. This chain joins TRBV5-1 and TRBJ2-7, with a tentative D call TRBD2 (6 bases). This CDR3 is 12 amino acids long. V was pared by 9 bases and J by 1 base, with 11 bases between. Germline V gene sequence: CDR1 SGHRS, CDR2 YFSETQ.

The CDR3 sequence: CASSPLGRPASQHF. CDR3 in DNA: TGTGCCAGTAGTCCCCTGGGGCGGCCTGCGTCCCAGCATTTT. The chain joins TRBV19 to TRBJ1-5, with D possibly matching TRBD1 (5 bases). With 5 bases removed from V and 11 bases from J, the gap between germline ends came to 19 bases. The CDR3 covers 14 residues. Per germline, CDR1 LNHDA and CDR2 SQIVND (reference sequence).

The rearrangement links TRBV9 to TRBJ2-5; 8 bases are shared with TRBD2. Germline values: CDR1 SGDLS, CDR2 YYNGEE. CDR3 length: 15 amino acids. Trimming at V came to 3 bases and at J to 5 bases, leaving 9 bases not matched to a gene. CDR3 region: CASSAGAGGVETQYF. The CDR3 nucleotides read TGTGCCAGCAGCGCCGGAGCCGGGGGGGTGGAGACCCAGTACTTC.

This chain links TRBV7-8 with TRBJ2-5; 7 nucleotides align to TRBD1. Germline CDR1 reads SGHVS; CDR2 reads FQNEAQ. This CDR3 has 14 amino acids. J gave up 2 bases and V 5 bases, and 5 bases lay outside the gene matches. CDR3 protein: CASSPRTGQETQYF. CDR3 sequence (DNA): TGTGCCAGCAGCCCAAGGACAGGACAAGAGACCCAGTACTTC.

Only one count was recorded for this clone. This chain links TRBV10-3 with TRBJ1-1, with TRBD1 identical over 9 bases. V shed 6 bases, J shed 0 bases, and the junction held 11 bases outside the gene matches. CDR1 is ENHRY and CDR2 is SYGVKD in the germline V gene. This CDR3 contains 17 residues. CDR3 in DNA: TGTGCCATCAGCGGGGGACAGGGAAAGTCCTTGAACACTGAAGCTTTCTTT. This codes for CAISGGQGKSLNTEAFF.

The table lists this clone with a few counts. The chain employs TRBV6-1 and TRBJ2-7; the match to TRBD1 covers 7 bases. With V trimmed by 1 base and J by 5 bases, 8 bases remained unmatched. This CDR3 contains 15 residues. Germline CDR1 and CDR2: MNHNS and SASEGT. In DNA form, the CDR3 reads TGTGCCAGCAGTGAAGGGACAGGCCACGGGGACGAGCAGTACTTC. Translation gives CASSEGTGHGDEQYF.

This clone appeared a single time. This chain's CDR3 is CSVVDRTNEQFF. The CDR3 DNA sequence: TGCAGCGTTGTGGACAGAACCAATGAGCAGTTCTTC. V is TRBV29-1 and J is TRBJ2-1; TRBD1 might be the D (6 bases). V lost 4 bases to trimming and J lost 6 bases, with 10 bases between them. CDR3 length: 12 amino acids. Germline V gives CDR1 SQVTM, CDR2 ANQGSEA.

This clone was recorded a few times. The V and J genes are TRBV4-1 and TRBJ1-5; 7 nucleotides match TRBD1. Germline assignment: CDR1 MGHRA and CDR2 YSYEKL. The CDR3 has 17 residues. Unmatched junction bases numbered 10, after V lost 2 bases and J lost 3 bases. Here the CDR3 reads CASSQPRRGRNNQPQHF. CDR3 nucleotide sequence: TGCGCCAGCAGCCAACCCCGGAGGGGGCGGAACAATCAGCCCCAGCATTTT.

The genes are TRBV6-2 or TRBV6-3 and TRBJ1-5, with D perhaps TRBD1 (6 bases). Deletions cut 7 bases from V and 0 bases from J, with 13 bases between. Germline V gene lookup returns CDR1 MNHEY and CDR2 SVGEGT. CDR3 length: 15 residues. CDR3 protein: CASTPQGGSNQPQHF. DNA of the CDR3: TGTGCCAGCACCCCACAGGGCGGTAGCAATCAGCCCCAGCATTTT.

This clone is a singleton in its sample. The chain has TRBV28 and TRBJ2-3, with 9 bases fitting TRBD2. The CDR3 consists of 16 residues. From germline, CDR1 is MDHEN and CDR2 SYDVKM. Trimming at V came to 7 bases and at J to 0 bases, leaving 8 bases not matched to a gene. The CDR3 loop reads CASTSTAGGSTDTQYF. DNA of the CDR3: TGTGCCAGCACCTCGACAGCGGGGGGAAGCACAGATACGCAGTATTTT.

The chain has TRBV7-9 and TRBJ2-7; a possible D gene is TRBD1 (5 bases). The CDR3 contains 17 residues. The germline V gene encodes CDR1 SEHNR and CDR2 FQNEAQ (reference sequence). V shed 5 bases and J shed 1 base, with 21 bases lying between them. The CDR3 protein is CASSPPAGSGLSYEQYF. The CDR3 DNA reads as TGTGCCAGCAGCCCGCCGGCAGGGTCGGGTTTGTCCTACGAGCAGTACTTC.

The chain combines TRBV18 with TRBJ1-4; a possible D gene is TRBD1 (5 bases). The V end was cut by 2 bases, the J end by 4 bases, with 11 bases between. The germline V gene has CDR1 KGHSH and CDR2 LQKENI. CDR3 length: 15 amino acids. The CDR3 nucleotides read TGTGCCAGCTCACCAACGACAGCGTTTAATGAAAAACTGTTTTTT. Translated, it gives CASSPTTAFNEKLFF.

The chain couples TRBV6-5 to TRBJ2-1; D gene unclear. The V end was cut by 2 bases, the J end by 4 bases, with 6 bases between. Germline assignment: CDR1 MNHEY and CDR2 SVGAGI. The CDR3 is made up of 13 amino acids. The CDR3 sequence: CASSYQAYNEQFF. CDR3 nucleotide sequence: TGTGCCAGCAGTTACCAGGCTTACAATGAGCAGTTCTTC.

The chain couples TRBV3-1 (or the pseudogene TRBV3-2) to TRBJ2-1; D is ambiguous. With 3 bases removed from V and 11 bases from J, the gap between germline ends came to 14 bases. The CDR3 has 13 residues. The germline gives CDR1 LGHDT, CDR2 YNNKEL (reference sequence). The CDR3 coding sequence is TGTGCCAGCAGCCAGAGAGATCTGTATCAGCAGTTCTTC. Translating gives CASSQRDLYQQFF.

The genes are TRBV10-3 and TRBJ1-2; D gene unclear. The CDR3 loop spans 14 amino acids. The ends were cut back, 4 bases at V and 1 base at J, with 10 bases in the middle. The germline CDR1 and CDR2 sequences are ENHRY and SYGVKD. The CDR3 DNA sequence: TGTGCCATCAGTGGCAGTGGGAGTAACTATGGCTACACCTTC. It is translated as CAISGSGSNYGYTF.

In its sample, this clone was seen many times. This sequence joins TRBV5-1 and TRBJ1-2, with TRBD1 matching over 11 bases. The CDR3 is 15 residues long. Germline CDR1 SGHRS, CDR2 YFSETQ. V gave up 4 bases and J gave up 6 bases; unmatched junction bases: 8. The CDR3 reads CASSGQGAQSNGYTF. The CDR3 nucleotides are TGCGCCAGCAGCGGACAGGGGGCTCAGTCTAATGGCTACACCTTC.

This clone was picked up a small number of times. The CDR3 nucleotides read TGTGCCAGTAAGGGAGGGAGGAGGACTGAAGCTTTCTTT. Its protein product is CASKGGRRTEAFF. This chain joins TRBV19 and TRBJ1-1; D is undetermined. Between the trimmed V and J ends, which lost 7 bases and 5 bases, there was a span of 14 bases. Germline CDR1 is LNHDA and CDR2 is SQIVND (reference sequence). The CDR3 is 13 residues long.

CDR3 nucleotides: TGTGCCAGCAGTTATGGACTAGTCCATAGCACAGATACGCAGTATTTT. Encoded protein: CASSYGLVHSTDTQYF. V usage is TRBV27 and J usage is TRBJ2-3; 7 bases are shared with TRBD2. Germline-derived CDR1 and CDR2 are MNHEY and SMNVEV (reference sequence). J lost 0 bases, V lost 4 bases, and 7 bases had no gene match. The CDR3 spans 16 residues.